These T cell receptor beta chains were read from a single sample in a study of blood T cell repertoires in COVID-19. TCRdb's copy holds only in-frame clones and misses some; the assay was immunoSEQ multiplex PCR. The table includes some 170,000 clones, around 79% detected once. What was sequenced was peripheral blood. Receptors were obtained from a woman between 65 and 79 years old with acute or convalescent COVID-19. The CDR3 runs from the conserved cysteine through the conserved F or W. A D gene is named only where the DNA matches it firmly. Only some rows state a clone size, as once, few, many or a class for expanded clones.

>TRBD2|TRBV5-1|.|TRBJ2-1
CASSLASGKVRNEQFF
TGCGCCAGCAGCTTGGCCAGCGGGAAGGTTAGAAATGAGCAGTTCTTC
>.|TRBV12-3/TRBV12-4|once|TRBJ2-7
CASSLLQEAQQYF
TGTGCCAGCAGTTTACTCCAAGAGGCGCAGCAGTACTTC
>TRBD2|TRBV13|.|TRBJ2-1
CASSEGGGRHNEQFF
TGTGCCAGCAGTGAGGGTGGCGGGAGACACAATGAGCAGTTCTTC
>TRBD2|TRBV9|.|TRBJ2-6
CASTRLAGGVSGANVLTF
TGTGCCAGCACGAGACTAGCGGGAGGGGTCTCTGGGGCCAACGTCCTGACTTTC
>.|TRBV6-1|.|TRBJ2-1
CASSDQPTGSYNEQFF
TGTGCCAGCAGTGACCAACCCACAGGGTCCTACAATGAGCAGTTCTTC
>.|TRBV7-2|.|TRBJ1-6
CASRSTSSPLHF
TGTGCCAGCAGGAGCACGAGTTCACCCCTCCACTTT
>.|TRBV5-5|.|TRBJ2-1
CASSLGLSYNEQFF
TGTGCCAGCAGCTTGGGACTCTCCTACAATGAGCAGTTCTTC
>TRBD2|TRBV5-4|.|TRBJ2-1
CASSLVLAGDNEQFF
TGTGCCAGCAGCTTGGTCCTAGCGGGAGACAATGAGCAGTTCTTC
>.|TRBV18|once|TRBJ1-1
CASSPPSGSPFF
TGTGCCAGCTCACCACCGTCGGGTTCCCCTTTCTTT
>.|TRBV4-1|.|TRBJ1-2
CASSQTGTYGYTF
TGCGCCAGCAGCCAAACAGGTACCTATGGCTACACCTTC
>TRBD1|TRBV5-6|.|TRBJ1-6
CASSLSGGQSPLHF
TGTGCCAGCAGCTTGTCAGGGGGCCAGTCACCCCTCCACTTT
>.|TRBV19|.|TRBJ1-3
CVSAQGTARYSGNTIYF
TGTGTCAGTGCTCAGGGAACGGCTCGTTACTCTGGAAACACCATATATTTT
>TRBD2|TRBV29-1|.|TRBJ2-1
CSVEKLAGGYNEQFF
TGCAGCGTTGAGAAGCTAGCGGGAGGGTACAATGAGCAGTTCTTC
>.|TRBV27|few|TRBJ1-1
CASSRTENTEAFF
TGTGCCAGCAGCAGGACAGAGAACACTGAAGCTTTCTTT
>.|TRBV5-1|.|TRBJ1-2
CASSLDRAPYGYTF
TGCGCCAGCAGCTTGGACAGGGCGCCCTATGGCTACACCTTC
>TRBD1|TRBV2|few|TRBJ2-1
CASTQSERDRVYNEQFF
TGTGCCAGCACCCAATCAGAAAGGGACAGGGTATACAATGAGCAGTTCTTC
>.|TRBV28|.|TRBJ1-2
CASSLIQGGVSYTF
TGTGCCAGCAGCCTAATTCAGGGAGGGGTTAGCTACACCTTC
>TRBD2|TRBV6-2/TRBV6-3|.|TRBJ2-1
CASSRTSVNEQFF
TGTGCCAGCAGTCGGACTAGCGTAAATGAGCAGTTCTTC
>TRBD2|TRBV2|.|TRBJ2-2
CASRGGTSTGELFF
TGTGCCAGCAGAGGAGGGACTAGCACCGGGGAGCTGTTTTTT
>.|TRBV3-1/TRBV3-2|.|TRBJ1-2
CASSQVVGIYGYTF
TGTGCCAGCAGCCAAGTGGTCGGTATCTATGGCTACACCTTC
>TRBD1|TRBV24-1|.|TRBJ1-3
CATSDDRVGNTIYF
TGTGCCACCAGTGATGACAGGGTTGGAAACACCATATATTTT
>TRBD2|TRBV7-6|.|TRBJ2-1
CASSLLPAGSSYNEQFF
TGTGCCAGCAGCTTACTTCCAGCGGGGAGCTCCTACAATGAGCAGTTCTTC
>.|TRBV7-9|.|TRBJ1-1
CASSLAYTEAFF
TGTGCCAGCAGCTTAGCTTATACTGAAGCTTTCTTT
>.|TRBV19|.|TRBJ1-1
CASSTPGSEAFF
TGTGCCAGTAGTACCCCTGGCTCTGAAGCTTTCTTT
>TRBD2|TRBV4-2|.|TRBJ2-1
CASSQGVNSGRVIYNEQFF
TGTGCCAGCAGCCAGGGGGTGAATAGCGGGAGGGTTATTTACAATGAGCAGTTCTTC
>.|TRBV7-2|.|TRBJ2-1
CASSLGSGYSSYNEQFF
TGTGCCAGCAGCTTAGGGAGCGGGTATAGCTCCTACAATGAGCAGTTCTTC
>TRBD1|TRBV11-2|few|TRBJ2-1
CASSRGQGRNEQFF
TGTGCCAGCAGCCGAGGACAGGGTCGAAATGAGCAGTTCTTC
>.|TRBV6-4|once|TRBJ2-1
CASSDSAWGLPINNEQFF
TGTGCCAGCAGTGACTCGGCGTGGGGACTGCCGATAAACAATGAGCAGTTCTTC
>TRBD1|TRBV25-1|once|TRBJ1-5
CASTGGFDQPQHF
TGTGCCTCGACAGGGGGCTTTGATCAGCCCCAGCATTTT
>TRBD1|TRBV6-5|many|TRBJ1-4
CASSSGTGEIKKLFF
TGTGCCAGCAGCTCCGGGACAGGGGAAATCAAAAAACTGTTTTTT
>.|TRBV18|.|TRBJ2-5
CASSPMDSKGETQYF
TGTGCCAGCTCACCAATGGACAGTAAGGGAGAGACCCAGTACTTC
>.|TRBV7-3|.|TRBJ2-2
CASSPSWRNTGELFF
TGTGCCAGCAGCCCCAGTTGGAGGAACACCGGGGAGCTGTTTTTT
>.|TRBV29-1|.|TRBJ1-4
CSVEMAGYEKLFF
TGCAGCGTTGAAATGGCAGGTTATGAAAAACTGTTTTTT
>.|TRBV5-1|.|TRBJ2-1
CASSRGNRENEQFF
TGCGCCAGCAGCCGGGGCAACAGGGAAAATGAGCAGTTCTTC
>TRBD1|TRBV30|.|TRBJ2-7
CAWSSQTGGYEQYF
TGTGCCTGGAGTTCCCAGACAGGGGGCTACGAGCAGTACTTC
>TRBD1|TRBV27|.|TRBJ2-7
CASSRNSGTGNYEQYF
TGTGCCAGCAGTAGAAACTCCGGGACAGGGAACTACGAGCAGTACTTC
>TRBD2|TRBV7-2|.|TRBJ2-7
CASSLNGVGGSAEQYF
TGTGCCAGCAGCTTAAACGGGGTGGGAGGGAGTGCCGAGCAGTACTTC
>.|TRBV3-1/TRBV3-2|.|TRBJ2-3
CASSQNSPPDTQYF
TGTGCCAGCAGCCAGAACTCACCCCCAGATACGCAGTATTTT
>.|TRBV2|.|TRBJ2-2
CASSPLPVPGELFF
TGTGCCAGCAGTCCCCTCCCGGTTCCCGGGGAGCTGTTTTTT
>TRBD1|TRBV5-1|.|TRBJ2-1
CASSLQGADYNEQFF
TGCGCCAGCAGCTTGCAGGGGGCCGATTACAATGAGCAGTTCTTC
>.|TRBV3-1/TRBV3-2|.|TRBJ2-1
CASSLQGTYNEQFF
TGTGCCAGCTCTTTACAGGGAACCTACAATGAGCAGTTCTTC
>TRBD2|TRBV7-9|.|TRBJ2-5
CASSLGGTSGTQETQYF
TGTGCCAGCAGCTTAGGGGGGACTAGCGGGACCCAAGAGACCCAGTACTTC
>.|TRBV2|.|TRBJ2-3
CASSVTPVGTDTQYF
TGTGCCAGCAGTGTTACCCCGGTCGGCACAGATACGCAGTATTTT
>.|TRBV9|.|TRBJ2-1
CASSVAPVAEAYNEQFF
TGTGCCAGCAGCGTAGCCCCCGTGGCGGAAGCCTACAATGAGCAGTTCTTC
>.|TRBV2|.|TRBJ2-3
CASRLARYTDTQYF
TGTGCCAGCAGGTTAGCCAGATACACAGATACGCAGTATTTT
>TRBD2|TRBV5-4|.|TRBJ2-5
CASSSLAGPQETQYF
TGTGCCAGCAGCTCTTTAGCGGGCCCCCAAGAGACCCAGTACTTC
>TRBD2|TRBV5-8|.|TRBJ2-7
CASSVSGRGASYEQYF
TGTGCCAGCAGCGTTAGCGGGAGGGGTGCCTCCTACGAGCAGTACTTC
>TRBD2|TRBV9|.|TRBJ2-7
CASGPRAGGYEQYF
TGTGCCAGCGGCCCCCGTGCGGGGGGCTACGAGCAGTACTTC
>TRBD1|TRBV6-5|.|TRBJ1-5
CASSVQGAHQPQHF
TGTGCCAGCAGCGTACAGGGGGCCCATCAGCCCCAGCATTTT
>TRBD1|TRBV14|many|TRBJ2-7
CASSQVPDRASEQYF
TGTGCCAGCAGCCAAGTCCCGGACAGGGCTTCGGAGCAGTACTTC
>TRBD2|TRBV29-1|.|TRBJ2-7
CSVSSGTTYEQYF
TGCAGCGTATCTAGCGGGACCACCTACGAGCAGTACTTC
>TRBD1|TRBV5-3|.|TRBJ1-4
CARSLGCKDRAEGDNEKLFF
TGTGCCAGAAGCTTGGGCTGCAAGGACAGGGCCGAGGGGGATAATGAAAAACTGTTTTTT
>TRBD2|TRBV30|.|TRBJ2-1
CAWSEAGGLGYEQFF
TGTGCCTGGAGCGAAGCGGGAGGGCTGGGGTATGAGCAGTTCTTC
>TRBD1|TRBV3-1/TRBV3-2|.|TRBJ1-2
CASSLQGDYGYTF
TGTGCCAGCAGCCTCCAGGGGGACTATGGCTACACCTTC
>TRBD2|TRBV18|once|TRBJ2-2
CASSPGTSRGTGELFF
TGTGCCAGCTCACCGGGGACTAGCAGAGGGACCGGGGAGCTGTTTTTT
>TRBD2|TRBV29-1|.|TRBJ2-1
CSVDRWGGNEQFF
TGCAGCGTTGACCGCTGGGGGGGTAATGAGCAGTTCTTC
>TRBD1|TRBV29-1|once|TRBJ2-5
CSVGPQGETQYF
TGCAGCGTCGGCCCACAGGGGGAGACCCAGTACTTC